The present TCR beta chain was sequenced within a study of blood T cell repertoires in COVID-19. The overall study: COVID-19 samples, acute and convalescent, were from the United States, Italy and Spain.

The V segment lost 5 bases and the J segment 9 bases; nucleotides outside the gene matches: 10. The CDR3 loop spans 15 amino acids. Germline V gives CDR1 MNHEY, CDR2 SVGAGI. Per the original methods: Reference gene primer amplification in the assay estimated nucleated cell counts. The repertoire was sequenced with immunoSEQ multiplex PCR; TCRdb's copy has only in-frame clones and lacks some. The D gene and trimming were derived from the DNA, and the V and J assignments and clone size from that table. This sample has some 300,000 clones, with 85% found just once. J is TRBJ1-6 and V is TRBV6-5; 7 nucleotides align to TRBD1. The sequencing input was peripheral blood. The receptor's source is a woman in her fifties or sixties with active or convalescent COVID-19. CDR3 in DNA: TGTGCCAGCAGTACCAGGACAGGTTCGAGTTCACCCCTCCACTTT. Its protein product is CASSTRTGSSSPLHF.